These 17 T cell receptor beta chains were all obtained from the same sample, sequenced in a study of cytotoxic CD8 clonotypes in ibrutinib-treated CLL. Clones were read by immunoSEQ multiplex PCR, and TCRdb kept only the in-frame ones, dropping some. The table lists just under 70,000 clones, approximately 70% of them singletons. The source was PBMCs, collected after 12 months of ibrutinib treatment. The receptors here all came from a human donor with chronic lymphocytic leukemia.

The gene calls are TRBV4-3 and TRBJ1-2; possible D gene TRBD1, 5 bases. The CDR3 spans 14 residues. The germline CDR1 and CDR2 sequences are LGHNA and YSLEER. Trimming took 1 base from V and 2 from J, leaving 8 bases between them. CDR3 DNA: TGCGCCAGCAGCCAAGGGGGCAAGAACTATGGCTACACCTTC. Its translation: CASSQGGKNYGYTF.

The chain joins TRBV5-4 to TRBJ1-4; D unclear. CDR1 is SGHNT, CDR2 YYREEE, per germline (reference sequence). Deletions cut 2 bases from V and 7 bases from J, with 12 bases between. This CDR3 comprises 14 residues. The CDR3 nucleotides are TGTGCCAGCAGCTTCGAAGGGAGGAGTGAAAAACTGTTTTTT. Amino acid sequence: CASSFEGRSEKLFF. The full variable domain, with the rest looked up from reference TRBV5-4 and TRBJ1-4, is ETGVTQSPTHLIKTRGQQVTLRCSSQSGHNTVSWYQQALGQGPQFIFQYYREEENGRGNFPPRFSGLQFPNYSSELNVNALELDDSALYLCASSFEGRSEKLFFGSGTQLSVL.

The chain recombines TRBV6-6 with TRBJ2-3; D is unclear. V lost 6 bases and J 4 bases, leaving 17 bases between the germline ends. This CDR3 comprises 15 residues. The V gene's germline CDR1 is MNHNY and CDR2 SVGAGI (reference sequence). CDR3 nucleotides: TGTGCCAGCAGACCCGGGCCTCCATTTCCAGATACGCAGTATTTT. Translation gives CASRPGPPFPDTQYF.

CDR3 region: CASSRAAVAGELFF. The CDR3 coding sequence is TGTGCCAGCTCTCGGGCGGCGGTAGCCGGGGAGCTGTTTTTT. The J gene is TRBJ2-2, the V gene TRBV18, with D unresolved. Trimming took 6 bases from V and 6 from J, leaving 14 bases between them. CDR3 length: 14 residues. Germline values: CDR1 KGHSH, CDR2 LQKENI.

This clone has a single count. The chain carries TRBV6-5 and TRBJ1-2; 7 nucleotides align to TRBD1. CDR3 length: 14 residues. V was clipped by 5 bases and J by 6 bases; unmatched bases: 9. CDR1 and CDR2 (germline): MNHEY, SVGAGI. The CDR3 bases are TGTGCCAGCAGTCGGGACAGCCCGTTGGATGGCTACACCTTC. It codes for CASSRDSPLDGYTF.

This chain joins TRBV4-1 and TRBJ1-1; 8 nucleotides align to TRBD1. Germline V gene data show CDR1 as MGHRA and CDR2 as YSYEKL. The J segment lost 2 bases and the V segment lost 3 bases, leaving 11 bases of the junction unmatched. The CDR3 has 17 residues. The CDR3 nucleotides are TGCGCCAGCAGCCAGAGTCGGATCAGGGGGCATAACACTGAAGCTTTCTTT. Protein sequence: CASSQSRIRGHNTEAFF.

This clone was seen a handful of times. The chain employs TRBV14 and TRBJ1-6; TRBD1 agrees at 8 bases. The length of the CDR3 is 14 residues. V shed 1 base and J 11 bases; nucleotides not matched to a gene: 4. CDR1 and CDR2 from the germline V gene are SGHDN and FVKESK. This CDR3 is CASSQGPDRAPLHF. The CDR3 DNA is TGTGCCAGCAGCCAAGGCCCGGACAGGGCACCCCTCCACTTT.

The chain has TRBV10-3 and TRBJ2-1, with TRBD1 as a possible D gene (6 bases). V was clipped by 2 bases and J by 6 bases, with 8 bases between them. This CDR3 region has 13 residues. CDR1 and CDR2 from the germline V gene are ENHRY and SYGVKD. The CDR3 nucleotides are TGTGCCATCAGTGAGAAACAGGGCAATGAGCAGTTCTTC. Protein product: CAISEKQGNEQFF.

This clone was observed a few times. The chain links TRBV19 to TRBJ1-2; TRBD1 might be the D (5 bases). Germline CDR1 and CDR2: LNHDA and SQIVND (reference sequence). The CDR3 has 15 amino acids. The V and J ends lost 5 bases and 4 bases respectively, with 17 bases between them. The CDR3 coding sequence is TGTGCCAGTAGTGAACAGCTCGGGGCCCGCTATGGCTACACCTTC. Translation gives CASSEQLGARYGYTF.

The V gene is TRBV9, the J gene TRBJ1-3; 7 nucleotides line up with TRBD1. V gave up 1 base and J gave up 2 bases; unmatched junction bases: 3. The germline V gene encodes CDR1 SGDLS and CDR2 YYNGEE. The CDR3 sequence is 15 residues long. DNA of the CDR3: TGTGCCAGCAGCGTATCGACAGGGACTGGAAACACCATATATTTT. Residues: CASSVSTGTGNTIYF.

The gene calls are TRBV6-4 and TRBJ2-5, with a weak D call TRBD1 (6 bases). Trimming took off 8 bases at V and 2 bases at J, with 15 bases between the two ends. CDR1 and CDR2 (germline): MRHNA, SNTAGT. This CDR3 spans 14 amino acids. DNA of the CDR3: TGTGCCAGCGGAACAGGGACGGGGCAAGAGACCCAGTACTTC. Its protein product is CASGTGTGQETQYF.

V is TRBV6-1 and J is TRBJ2-3; 7 positions agree with TRBD1. Unmatched junction bases numbered 7, after V lost 6 bases and J lost 4 bases. There are 14 residues in the CDR3. The germline CDR1 and CDR2 sequences are MNHNS and SASEGT. The CDR3 is CASRRQGGSDTQYF. As DNA, the CDR3 is TGTGCCAGCAGAAGACAGGGCGGTTCAGATACGCAGTATTTT.

This clone was found once. V gene TRBV5-6 combines with J gene TRBJ1-2; D is ambiguous. The CDR3 spans 19 residues. With 0 bases removed from V and 0 bases from J, the gap between germline ends came to 21 bases. From germline, CDR1 is SGHDT and CDR2 YYEEEE. The CDR3 coding sequence is TGTGCCAGCAGCTTGGGGGCTGGGAGCGTCTACCTGTCTAACTATGGCTACACCTTC. Translation gives CASSLGAGSVYLSNYGYTF.

The CDR3 region has the DNA TGTGCCAGCAGCAAATCGACGGGGAGGGAGACCCAGTACTTC. This sequence encodes CASSKSTGRETQYF. The chain carries TRBV7-8 and TRBJ2-5; D perhaps matches TRBD2 (6 bases). Trimming left V 5 bases short and J 5 bases short, with 15 bases between. The CDR3 is 14 amino acids. Germline assignment: CDR1 SGHVS and CDR2 FQNEAQ.

The table lists this clone with a count of one. DNA of the CDR3: TGTGCCAGCTCACAGGTGGACAGCAATCAGCCCCAGCATTTT. This codes for CASSQVDSNQPQHF. The chain has TRBV18 and TRBJ1-5; D remains ambiguous. The CDR3 has 14 amino acids. The V end lost 4 bases, the J end lost 1 base, and 8 bases lay between the germline ends. Germline V gene lookup returns CDR1 KGHSH and CDR2 LQKENI.

This clone has just a few counts. The chain is built from TRBV2 and TRBJ1-2; D remains ambiguous. This CDR3 spans 13 amino acids. The V gene lost 3 bases and the J gene lost 1 base, with 6 bases spanning the gap. Germline V CDR1 and CDR2: SNHLY, FYNNEI. The chain's CDR3 is CASSDEGNYGYTF. The CDR3 nucleotides read TGTGCCAGCAGTGATGAGGGTAACTATGGCTACACCTTC.

In this sample, this clone turned up once. The rearrangement joins TRBV11-2 to TRBJ1-2; D not resolved. The CDR3 has 11 residues. Germline V gene sequence: CDR1 SGHAT, CDR2 FQNNGV. Trimming took 8 bases from V and 8 from J, leaving 12 bases between them. CDR3 DNA sequence: TGTGCCAGCCGCCGGTCGAGCGGCTACACCTTC. It yields the protein CASRRSSGYTF.